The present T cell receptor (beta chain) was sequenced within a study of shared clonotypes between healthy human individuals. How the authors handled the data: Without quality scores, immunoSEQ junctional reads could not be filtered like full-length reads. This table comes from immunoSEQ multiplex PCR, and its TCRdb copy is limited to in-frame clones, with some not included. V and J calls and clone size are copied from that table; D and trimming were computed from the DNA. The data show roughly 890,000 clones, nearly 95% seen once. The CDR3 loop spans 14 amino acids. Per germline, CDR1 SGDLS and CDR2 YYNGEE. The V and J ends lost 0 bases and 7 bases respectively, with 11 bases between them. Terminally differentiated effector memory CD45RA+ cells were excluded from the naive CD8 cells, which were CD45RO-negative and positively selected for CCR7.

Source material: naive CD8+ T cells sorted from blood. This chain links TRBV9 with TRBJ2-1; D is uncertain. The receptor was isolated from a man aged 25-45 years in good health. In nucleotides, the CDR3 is TGTGCCAGCAGCGTAGTTGTTAGCAGGAATGAGCAGTTCTTC. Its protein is CASSVVVSRNEQFF.